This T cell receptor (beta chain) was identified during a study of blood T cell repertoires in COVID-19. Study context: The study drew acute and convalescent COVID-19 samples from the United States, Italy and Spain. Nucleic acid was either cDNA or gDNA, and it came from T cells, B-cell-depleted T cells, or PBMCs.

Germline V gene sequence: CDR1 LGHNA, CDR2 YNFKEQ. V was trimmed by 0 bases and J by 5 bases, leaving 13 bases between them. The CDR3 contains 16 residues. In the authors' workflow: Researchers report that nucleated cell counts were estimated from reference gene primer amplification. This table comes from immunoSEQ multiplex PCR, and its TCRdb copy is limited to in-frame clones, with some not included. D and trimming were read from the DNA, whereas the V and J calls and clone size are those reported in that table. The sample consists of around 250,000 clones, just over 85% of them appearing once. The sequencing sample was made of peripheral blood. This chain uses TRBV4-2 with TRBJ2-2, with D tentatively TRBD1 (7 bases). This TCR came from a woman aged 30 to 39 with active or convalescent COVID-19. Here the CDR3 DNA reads TGTGCCAGCAGCCAAGATCCCAGGGGGAGGACCGGGGAGCTGTTTTTT. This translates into CASSQDPRGRTGELFF.